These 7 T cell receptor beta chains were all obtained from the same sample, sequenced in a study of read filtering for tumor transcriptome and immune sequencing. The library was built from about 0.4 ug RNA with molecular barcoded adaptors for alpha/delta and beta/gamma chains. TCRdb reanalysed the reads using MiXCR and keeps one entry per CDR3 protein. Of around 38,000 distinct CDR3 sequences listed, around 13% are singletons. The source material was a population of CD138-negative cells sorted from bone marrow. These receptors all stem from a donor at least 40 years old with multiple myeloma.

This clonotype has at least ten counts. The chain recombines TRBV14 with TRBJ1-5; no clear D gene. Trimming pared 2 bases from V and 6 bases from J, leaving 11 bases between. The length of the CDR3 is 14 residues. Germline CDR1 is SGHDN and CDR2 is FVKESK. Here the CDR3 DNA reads TGTGCCAGCAGCCAACGCAGGATTTGTCAGCCCCAGCATTTT. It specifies CASSQRRICQPQHF.

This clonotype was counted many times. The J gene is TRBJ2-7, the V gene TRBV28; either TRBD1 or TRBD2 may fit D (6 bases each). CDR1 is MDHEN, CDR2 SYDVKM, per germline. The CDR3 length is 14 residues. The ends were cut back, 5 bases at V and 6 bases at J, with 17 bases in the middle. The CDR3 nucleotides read TGTGCCAGCAGTGTAGGGGGGACATCGTCCGAGCAGTACTTC. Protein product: CASSVGGTSSEQYF.

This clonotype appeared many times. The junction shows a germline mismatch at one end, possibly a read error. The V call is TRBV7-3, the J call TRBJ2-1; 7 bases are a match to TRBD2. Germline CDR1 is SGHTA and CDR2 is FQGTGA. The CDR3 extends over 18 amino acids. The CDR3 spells CVSSLTEAGFSSYNEQFF. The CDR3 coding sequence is TGTGTCAGCAGCTTAACGGAAGCGGGATTCAGCTCCTACAATGAGCAGTTCTTC.

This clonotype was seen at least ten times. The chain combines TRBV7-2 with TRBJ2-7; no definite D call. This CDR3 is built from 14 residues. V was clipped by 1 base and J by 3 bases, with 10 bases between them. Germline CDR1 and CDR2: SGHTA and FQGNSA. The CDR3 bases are TGTGCCAGCAGCTTAGGCAGCTGGAACTACGAGCAGTACTTC. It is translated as CASSLGSWNYEQYF.

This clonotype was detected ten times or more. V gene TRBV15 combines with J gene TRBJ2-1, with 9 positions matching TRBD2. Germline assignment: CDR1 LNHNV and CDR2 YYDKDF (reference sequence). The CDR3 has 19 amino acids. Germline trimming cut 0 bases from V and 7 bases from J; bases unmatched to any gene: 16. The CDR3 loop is CATSRDRVVSGSRKNEQFF. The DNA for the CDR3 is TGTGCCACCAGCAGAGATCGGGTTGTTAGCGGGAGTCGGAAGAATGAGCAGTTCTTC.

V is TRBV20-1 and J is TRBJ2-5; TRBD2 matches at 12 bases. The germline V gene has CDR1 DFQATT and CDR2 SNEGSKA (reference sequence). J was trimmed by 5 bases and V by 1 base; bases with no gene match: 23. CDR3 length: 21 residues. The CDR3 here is CSARGDRGLGLAGFGVETQYF. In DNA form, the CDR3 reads TGCAGTGCTAGAGGTGACAGGGGGCTGGGACTAGCGGGTTTTGGGGTCGAGACCCAGTACTTC.

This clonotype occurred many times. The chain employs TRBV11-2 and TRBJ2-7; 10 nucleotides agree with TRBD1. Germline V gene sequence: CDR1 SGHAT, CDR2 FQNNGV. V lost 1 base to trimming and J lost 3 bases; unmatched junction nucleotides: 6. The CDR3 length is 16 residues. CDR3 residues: CASSLGGTGAHYEQYF. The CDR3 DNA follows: TGTGCCAGCAGCTTAGGAGGGACAGGGGCACACTACGAGCAGTACTTC.